This T cell receptor (beta chain) was recorded in a study of blood T cell repertoires in COVID-19 (dated by TCRdb to 2018 to 2021). The study in broad terms: The collaborator samples originated in the United States, Italy and Spain and spanned the acute and convalescent phases of COVID-19. The prospective study material was composed of cDNA or gDNA derived from T cells, B-cell-depleted T cells, or PBMCs. Subjects who had been exposed to COVID-19, were actively infected with it, or had recovered from it provided the deeply sampled blood TCRbeta repertoires that made up the dataset. A freely available public database, intended as a resource for researchers studying the immune response to SARS-CoV-2, is where the repertoires were released. Samples came from the ongoing ImmuneRACE study (first 160 participants) plus 1,254 subjects from 6 global collaborators. A de-identified subject ID, COVID-19 status, age in years and sex were almost always included in the sample metadata. Where HLA class I and class II types were available, the types were taken from metadata supplied by the sample provider, not from assay-based typing.

As to this clone: The antigen it binds to is not known. No base-level quality is on record; no much larger clone is a single base apart.

TCRbeta CDR3 regions were amplified from genomic DNA using the immunoSEQ Assay, a bias-controlled multiplex PCR. In the original analysis: The number of nucleated cells in each sample was estimated from the amplification of reference gene primers within the assay. Sequence reads were collapsed and filtered to measure the absolute abundance of every unique TCRbeta CDR3 rearrangement. For each sample, productive Simpson clonality was calculated as the square root of Simpson's diversity index over productive rearrangements. TCRdb's version of the immuneACCESS table is confined to in-frame rearrangements and falls short of the full clone set. An unresolved V gene accounts for under half of the shortfall where checked; the remainder is of unknown origin. That table is the source of V, J and clone size, and D and trimming were worked out from the DNA. The table for this sample lists about 320,000 clones; 80% to 90% of them were counted only once. In total, the top ten clones hold 5% to 6% of the sample.

Participants in the prospective study were enrolled through a virtual design, were aged about 18 to 100 years, and lived in about 25 United States geographic areas. In the prospective study, cohorts were assigned on the basis of participant-reported clinical history obtained from a screening survey and a study questionnaire. Recovered participants in ImmuneRACE Cohort 3 were defined as having two consecutive negative NP/OP PCR tests, clearance from a healthcare professional, or resolution of symptoms. In the prospective study, whole blood, serum and a nasopharyngeal or oropharyngeal swab were collected from each participant by mobile phlebotomists. Additional blood draws and questionnaires over an approximately 2-month period could optionally be provided by prospective study participants. Before DNA extraction, blood samples from the prospective study were shipped at room temperature or frozen.

Broad study findings and their caveats: How much clinical and demographic metadata was included differed by source and by participant, and the metadata was provided uncurated.

Counted from cysteine to phenylalanine, this CDR3 has 17 amino acids. The kept DNA is CDR3 alone, 51 bases in frame from the first base. CDR1 SGHVS and CDR2 FQNEAQ are derived from the germline V gene. The germline V and J ends show losses of 0 bases and 0 bases respectively, and no gene match explains 5 bases of the junction. The sample was PBMCs or T cells enriched from blood (not recorded which). The V and J segments used are TRBV7-8 and TRBJ2-4, with 7 bases matching TRBD1. This receptor was taken from a man younger than 45 who had recovered from COVID-19. The CDR3 amino acid sequence is: CASSLAGTELAKNIQYF. Here is the DNA: TGTGCCAGCAGCTTAGCAGGGACAGAGCTAGCCAAAAACATTCAGTACTTC.